A few counts support the clone carrying this TCR beta chain. Its target is unknown. RNA transcripts yielded amplified TCR beta CDR3 regions. In the first-round RT-PCR of the TCR CDR3, the HTBI primer set was used. Via MiXCR, TCRdb re-called the multiplex PCR reads, giving one row per CDR3 protein. The repertoire holds a few hundred thousand distinct CDR3 sequences, with around a sixth as singletons. The ends lost 5 bases at V and 4 bases at J; junction bases unmatched: 2. This CDR3 spans 13 amino acids. Germline V gene sequence: CDR1 LNHNV, CDR2 YYDKDF (reference sequence). The data were obtained in a study of T cells in Graves' hyperthyroidism and ophthalmopathy. General study findings and limits: Most thyroid clonotypes expanded above 0.001 were also detected in blood.

These patients, aged 18 to 65, had recently diagnosed hyperthyroidism lasting under 2 months. Patients were excluded for uncontrolled infection, other autoimmune disease, pregnancy or lactation. The receptor comes from a woman younger than 35 with Graves' hyperthyroidism. This chain links TRBV15 with TRBJ1-1; 9 bases fit TRBD1. The sequencing input was blood. Here the CDR3 DNA reads TGTGCCACCAGCGTGGACAGGGGCACTGAAGCTTTCTTT. Amino acid sequence: CATSVDRGTEAFF.